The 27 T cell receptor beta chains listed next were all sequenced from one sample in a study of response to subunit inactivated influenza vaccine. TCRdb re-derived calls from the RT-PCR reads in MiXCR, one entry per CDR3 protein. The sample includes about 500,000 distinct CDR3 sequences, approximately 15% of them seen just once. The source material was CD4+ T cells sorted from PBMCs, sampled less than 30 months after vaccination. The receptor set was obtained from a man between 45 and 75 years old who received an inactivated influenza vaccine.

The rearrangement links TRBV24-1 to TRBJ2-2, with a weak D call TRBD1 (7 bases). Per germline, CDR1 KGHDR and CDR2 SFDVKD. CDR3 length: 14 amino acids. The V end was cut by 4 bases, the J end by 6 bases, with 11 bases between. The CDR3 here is CATSERDSPGELFF. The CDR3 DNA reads TGTGCCACCAGTGAGCGGGACAGTCCCGGGGAGCTGTTTTTT.

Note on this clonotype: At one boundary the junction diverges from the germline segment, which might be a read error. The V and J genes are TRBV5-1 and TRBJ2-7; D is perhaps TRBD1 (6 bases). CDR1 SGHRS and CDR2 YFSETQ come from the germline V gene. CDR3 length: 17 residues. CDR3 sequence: CASSLALLTGSSHEQYF. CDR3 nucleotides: TGCGCCAGCAGCTTGGCCCTCCTGACAGGATCCTCCCACGAGCAGTACTTC.

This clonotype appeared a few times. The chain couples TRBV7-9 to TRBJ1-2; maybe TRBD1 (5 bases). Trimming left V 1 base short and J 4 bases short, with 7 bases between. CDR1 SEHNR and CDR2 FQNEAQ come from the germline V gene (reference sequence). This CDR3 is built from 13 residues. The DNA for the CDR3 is TGTGCCAGCAGCTTAGATGGGGGCTATGGCTACACCTTC. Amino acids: CASSLDGGYGYTF. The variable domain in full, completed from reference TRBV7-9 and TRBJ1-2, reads DTGVSQNPRHKITKRGQNVTFRCDPISEHNRLYWYRQTLGQGPEFLTYFQNEAQLEKSRLLSDRFSAERPKGSFSTLEIQRTEQGDSAMYLCASSLDGGYGYTFGSGTRLTVV.

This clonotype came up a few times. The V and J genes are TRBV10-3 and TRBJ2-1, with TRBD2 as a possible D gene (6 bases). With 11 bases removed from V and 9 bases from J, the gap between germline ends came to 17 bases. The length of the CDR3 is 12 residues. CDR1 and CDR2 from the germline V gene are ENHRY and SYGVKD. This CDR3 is CAVGTATGEQFF. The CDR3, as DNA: TGTGCCGTGGGGACTGCTACAGGTGAGCAGTTCTTC.

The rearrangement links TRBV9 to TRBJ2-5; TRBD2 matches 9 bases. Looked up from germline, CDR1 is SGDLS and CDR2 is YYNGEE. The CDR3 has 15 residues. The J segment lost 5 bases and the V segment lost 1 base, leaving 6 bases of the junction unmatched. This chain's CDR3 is CASSVRGRVEETQYF. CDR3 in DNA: TGTGCCAGCAGCGTACGCGGGAGGGTAGAGGAGACCCAGTACTTC.

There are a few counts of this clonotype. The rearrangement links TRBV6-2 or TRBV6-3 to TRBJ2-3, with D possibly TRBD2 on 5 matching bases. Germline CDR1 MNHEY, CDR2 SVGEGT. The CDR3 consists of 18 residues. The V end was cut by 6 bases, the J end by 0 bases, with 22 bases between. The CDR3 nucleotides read TGTGCCAGCAGCCTCGAAGGGAGACGATGGCTTAGCACAGATACGCAGTATTTT. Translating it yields CASSLEGRRWLSTDTQYF.

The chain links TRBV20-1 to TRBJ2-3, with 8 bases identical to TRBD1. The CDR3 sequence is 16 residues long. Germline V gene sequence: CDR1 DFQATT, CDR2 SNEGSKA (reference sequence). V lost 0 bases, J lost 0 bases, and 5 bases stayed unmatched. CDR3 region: CSARDRTGRSTDTQYF. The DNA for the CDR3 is TGCAGTGCTAGAGACCGGACAGGGAGAAGCACAGATACGCAGTATTTT.

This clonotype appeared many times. CDR3 coding DNA: TGTGCCAGCAGCCTTGGACACAACACCGGGGAGCTGTTTTTT. This codes for CASSLGHNTGELFF. The rearrangement uses TRBV12-3 or TRBV12-4 and TRBJ2-2; possible D gene TRBD1, 5 bases. The CDR3 is 14 amino acids. Deletions cut 6 bases from V and 2 bases from J, with 10 bases between.

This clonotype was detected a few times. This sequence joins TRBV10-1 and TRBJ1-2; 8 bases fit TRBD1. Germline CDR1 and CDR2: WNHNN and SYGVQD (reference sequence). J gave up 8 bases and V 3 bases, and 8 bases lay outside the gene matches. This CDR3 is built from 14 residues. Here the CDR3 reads CASSEASDRGGYTF. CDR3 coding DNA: TGCGCCAGCAGTGAAGCATCTGACAGGGGAGGCTACACCTTC.

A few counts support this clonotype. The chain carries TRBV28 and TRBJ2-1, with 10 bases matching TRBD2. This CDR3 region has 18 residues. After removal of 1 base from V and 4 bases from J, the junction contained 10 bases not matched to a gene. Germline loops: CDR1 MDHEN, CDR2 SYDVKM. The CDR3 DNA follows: TGTGCCAGCAGTTTATCCCACCGCCTACTAGCGGGGTACAATGAGCAGTTCTTC. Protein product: CASSLSHRLLAGYNEQFF.

For the CDR3, the DNA is TGTGCCAGCAGTTTATCTATGGCCCTCGGGAGCTCTGGGGCCAACGTCCTGACTTTC. It specifies CASSLSMALGSSGANVLTF. The V call is TRBV12-3 or TRBV12-4, the J call TRBJ2-6, with D perhaps TRBD2 (6 bases). The CDR3 extends over 19 amino acids. Trimming pared 2 bases from V and 0 bases from J, leaving 17 bases between.

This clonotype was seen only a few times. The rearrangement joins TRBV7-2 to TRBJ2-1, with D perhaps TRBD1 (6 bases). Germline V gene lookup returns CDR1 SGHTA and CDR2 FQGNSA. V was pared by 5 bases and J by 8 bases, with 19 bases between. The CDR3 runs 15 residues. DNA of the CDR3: TGTGCCAGCAGCGGATTAGGGGGAACTTTTGATGAGCAGTTCTTC. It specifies CASSGLGGTFDEQFF.

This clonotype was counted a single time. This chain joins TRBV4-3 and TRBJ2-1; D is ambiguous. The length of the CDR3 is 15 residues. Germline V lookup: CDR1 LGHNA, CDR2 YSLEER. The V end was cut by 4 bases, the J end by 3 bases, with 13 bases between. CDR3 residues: CASSLRWVNYNEQFF. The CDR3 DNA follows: TGCGCCAGCAGCCTGCGGTGGGTGAACTACAATGAGCAGTTCTTC.

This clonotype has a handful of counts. The CDR3 region has the DNA TGCGCCAGCAGCCAAGATCGTTACCCTTACACCGGGGAGCTGTTTTTT. The encoded protein is CASSQDRYPYTGELFF. The chain links TRBV4-1 to TRBJ2-2, with no clear D. Germline CDR1 is MGHRA and CDR2 is YSYEKL. The CDR3 totals 16 residues. V gave up 0 bases and J gave up 3 bases, with 11 bases separating them.

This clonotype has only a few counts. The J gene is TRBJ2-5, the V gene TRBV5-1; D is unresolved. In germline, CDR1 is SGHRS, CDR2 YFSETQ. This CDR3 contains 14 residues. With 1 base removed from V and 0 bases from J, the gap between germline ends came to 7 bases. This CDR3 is CASSLQGYQETQYF. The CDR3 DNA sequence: TGCGCCAGCAGCTTGCAAGGGTACCAAGAGACCCAGTACTTC.

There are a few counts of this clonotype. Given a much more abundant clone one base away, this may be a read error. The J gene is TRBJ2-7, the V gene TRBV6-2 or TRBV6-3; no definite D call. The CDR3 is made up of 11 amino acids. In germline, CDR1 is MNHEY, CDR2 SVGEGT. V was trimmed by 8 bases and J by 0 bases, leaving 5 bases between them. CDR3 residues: CASGGSYEQYF. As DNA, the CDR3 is TGTGCCAGCGGCGGCTCCTACGAGCAGTACTTC.

The CDR3 nucleotides are TGTGCCAGCAGCTTACCGGGGGTGCGGGACACCGGGGAGCTGTTTTTT. Protein: CASSLPGVRDTGELFF. The rearrangement joins TRBV7-9 to TRBJ2-2; tentative D call: TRBD2 (6 bases). Germline CDR1 reads SEHNR; CDR2 reads FQNEAQ (reference sequence). This CDR3 comprises 16 residues. Trimming removed 2 bases at V and 3 bases at J, with 13 bases between. The full variable domain, its missing parts supplied by reference TRBV7-9 and TRBJ2-2, is DTGVSQNPRHKITKRGQNVTFRCDPISEHNRLYWYRQTLGQGPEFLTYFQNEAQLEKSRLLSDRFSAERPKGSFSTLEIQRTEQGDSAMYLCASSLPGVRDTGELFFGEGSRLTVL.

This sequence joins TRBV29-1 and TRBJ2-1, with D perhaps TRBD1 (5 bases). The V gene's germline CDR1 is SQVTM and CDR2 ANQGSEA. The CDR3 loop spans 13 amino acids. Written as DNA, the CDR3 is TGCGGCGCTACAGGTAGCTCCTACAATGAGCAGTTCTTC. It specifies CGATGSSYNEQFF.

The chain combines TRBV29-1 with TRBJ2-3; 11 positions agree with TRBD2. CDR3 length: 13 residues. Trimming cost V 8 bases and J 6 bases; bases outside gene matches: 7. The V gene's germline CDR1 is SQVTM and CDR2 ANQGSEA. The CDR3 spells CSLRLAGTDTQYF. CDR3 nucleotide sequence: TGCAGCCTAAGACTAGCGGGAACGGATACGCAGTATTTT.

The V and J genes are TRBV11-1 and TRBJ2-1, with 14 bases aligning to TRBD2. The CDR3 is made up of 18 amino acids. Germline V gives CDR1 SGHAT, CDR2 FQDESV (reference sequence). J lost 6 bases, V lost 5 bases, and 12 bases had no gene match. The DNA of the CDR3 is TGTGCCAGCAGCACCTACGGGACTAGCGGGGGCCAGGTCAATGAGCAGTTCTTC. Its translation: CASSTYGTSGGQVNEQFF.

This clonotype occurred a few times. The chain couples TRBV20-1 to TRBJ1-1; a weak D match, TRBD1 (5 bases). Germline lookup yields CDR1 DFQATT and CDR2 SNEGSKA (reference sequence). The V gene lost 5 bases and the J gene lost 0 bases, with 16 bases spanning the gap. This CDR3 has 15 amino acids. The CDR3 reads CSACKSGRMNTEAFF. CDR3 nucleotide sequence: TGCAGTGCTTGTAAGTCGGGACGGATGAACACTGAAGCTTTCTTT.

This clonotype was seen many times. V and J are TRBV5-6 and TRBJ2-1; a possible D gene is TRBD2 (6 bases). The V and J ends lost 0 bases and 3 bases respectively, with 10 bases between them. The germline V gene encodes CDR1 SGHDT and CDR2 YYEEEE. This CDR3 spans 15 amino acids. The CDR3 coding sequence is TGTGCCAGCAGCTTGGTTCCGGGGGACTACAATGAGCAGTTCTTC. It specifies CASSLVPGDYNEQFF.

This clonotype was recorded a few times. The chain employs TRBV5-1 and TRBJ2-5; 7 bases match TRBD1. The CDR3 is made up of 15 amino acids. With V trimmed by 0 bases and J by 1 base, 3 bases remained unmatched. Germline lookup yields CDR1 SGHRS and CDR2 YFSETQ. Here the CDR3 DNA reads TGCGCCAGCAGCTTGGTGGGACAGCTCCAAGAGACCCAGTACTTC. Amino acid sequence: CASSLVGQLQETQYF.

The CDR3 sequence: CASSPTSGRVQYF. The CDR3 DNA follows: TGTGCCAGCAGTCCGACTAGCGGGAGAGTGCAGTACTTC. This sequence joins TRBV12-3 or TRBV12-4 and TRBJ2-7; 12 bases line up with TRBD2. This CDR3 contains 13 residues. After removal of 5 bases from V and 9 bases from J, the junction contained 5 bases not matched to a gene.

CDR3 coding DNA: TGTGCCAGCTCAGGGCAGGCCACAGATACGCAGTATTTT. Amino acids: CASSGQATDTQYF. The chain is built from TRBV18 and TRBJ2-3; D is unclear. The CDR3 sequence is 13 residues long. V lost 5 bases to trimming and J lost 2 bases, with 8 bases between them. Germline assignment: CDR1 KGHSH and CDR2 LQKENI.

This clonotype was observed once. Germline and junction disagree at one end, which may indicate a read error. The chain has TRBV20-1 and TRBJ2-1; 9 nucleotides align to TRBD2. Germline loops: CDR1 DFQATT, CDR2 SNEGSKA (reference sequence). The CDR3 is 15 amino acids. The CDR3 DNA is TGCAGTGCTAGAGATCTCCTAGCGGGGCGCAATGAGAAGTTCTTC. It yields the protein CSARDLLAGRNEKFF.

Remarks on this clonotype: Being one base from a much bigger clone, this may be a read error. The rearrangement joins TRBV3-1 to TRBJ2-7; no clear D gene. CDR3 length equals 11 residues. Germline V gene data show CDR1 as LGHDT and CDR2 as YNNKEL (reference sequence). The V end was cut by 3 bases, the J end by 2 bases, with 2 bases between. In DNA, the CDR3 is TGTGCCAGCAGCCACGCCTACGAGCAGTACTTC. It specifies CASSHAYEQYF.